This TCR beta chain was identified in a study of T cell responses to AZD1222 COVID-19 vaccine listed by TCRdb under 2021. About the investigation overall: AZD1222 recipients whose second dose came at about 4 weeks and those whose second dose came at about 12 weeks were combined into one group, since spike-specific TCR depth and breadth did not differ between the two schedules. TCR sequencing was performed for about 250 trial participants, of whom 200 to 220 were given two doses of AZD1222 and roughly 25 were given two doses of MenACWY control vaccine. Enrollment into the trials was organized by age into subgroups of 18-55, 56-69 and 70-plus years, and those subgroups contained approximately 150, 30 and 60 TCR-sequenced participants, respectively.

The germline V gene supplies CDR1 WSHSY and CDR2 SAAADI. Including cysteine and phenylalanine, the CDR3 has 12 amino acids. This entry keeps only the CDR3 DNA: 36 bases, framed from base 1. Trimming at the junction amounts to 8 bases on V and 0 bases on J, and the germline ends lie 7 bases apart. A word on this clone: Its antigen target is currently unknown. No qualities accompany the bases; no much larger clone lies one base away.

The time point label of this sample denotes: baseline before first vaccination. Vaccinee samples were obtained from the UK trials COV001 and COV002, which included a single-blind randomized controlled phase 2/3 trial of AZD1222 (ChAdOx1 nCoV-19) in healthy adults. Trial participant PBMC samples were collected at day 0 and day 28 after the second dose for TCRbeta chain sequencing. The CDR3 regions of human TCRbeta chains were subjected to immunosequencing. The source study handled its data this way. TCRs in the repertoires were matched against a reference library of SARS-CoV-2-specific TCRs that had been generated with the MIRA antigen-specificity platform. Breadth was defined as the fraction of unique TCRs that were SARS-CoV-2-associated. Depth was defined as the fraction of total T cells that were SARS-CoV-2-associated. Using the MIRA data, each spike-specific TCR was mapped to the spike region that the TCR reacts to and placed in a CD4 or CD8 class. Log10-transformed breadth and depth values were compared by one-way ANOVA with Sidak's multiple comparisons tests. The clones in this table, taken by TCRdb from immuneACCESS, are in-frame only. Not every clone is retained; where verified, under half of the shortfall comes from an unresolved V gene, and the cause of the rest is unknown. That table supplies the V and J calls and clone size; D and trimming were determined from the DNA. For this sample the table gives about 130,000 clones, of which approximately 88% were detected only once. The ten biggest clones cover roughly 3.9% of the sample.

Broader findings and caveats from the paper: No day 14 peak-response samples were available, so repertoires were characterized only after the peak T cell response. Conclusions about previously exposed vaccinees were limited because only six AZD1222 recipients were SARS-CoV-2 seropositive at baseline. Most participants were white British and females outnumbered males, and the authors suggested that clonal diversity may have been underestimated. The 56-69-year group was small, and its depth increase did not reach significance, likely because of low power. Nearly half of unique spike-specific TCRs reportedly recognized epitopes outside regions mutated in the B.1.351 and B.1.1.7 variants. The whole spike protein was spanned by vaccine-associated CD4 TCRs, and dominant responses were seen in regions 160-218 and 743-854. A significant rise in spike-specific TCR breadth and depth was observed after two AZD1222 doses relative to day 0 and relative to MenACWY recipients.

This chain joins TRBV10-2 to TRBJ1-1; the D gene is unclear. This TCR was sampled from an adult in good health. Sequenced here: peripheral blood, sampled on day 0 of AZD1222 vaccination. The CDR3 loop reads CASGWVNTEAFF. In nucleotide form, the sequence is TGCGCCAGCGGATGGGTGAACACTGAAGCTTTCTTT.